The 15 T cell receptor beta chains below come from one sample, sequenced in a study of CD8 T cells in Susac syndrome. RNA amounts of about 0.45 to 1 ug underwent reverse transcription with random hexamers. Each CDR3 protein is one row after TCRdb ran MiXCR on the immunoSEQ multiplex PCR reads. This sample has about 120,000 distinct CDR3 sequences, with just under 95% found just once. Sequencing was done on a sample of CD8+ T cells from PBMCs. The receptor set was obtained from a human donor with Susac syndrome.

The J gene is TRBJ1-1, the V gene TRBV12-3 or TRBV12-4; a weak D match, TRBD1 (6 bases). V was clipped by 1 base and J by 3 bases, with 18 bases between them. CDR3 length: 17 amino acids. CDR3 DNA: TGTGCCAGCAGTTTAGGTTGGTGGACAGAAGCTGACACTGAAGCTTTCTTT. Its protein product is CASSLGWWTEADTEAFF.

The chain links TRBV20-1 to TRBJ2-7, with unresolved D. CDR3 length: 13 amino acids. With 0 bases removed from V and 2 bases from J, the gap between germline ends came to 8 bases. The germline CDR1 and CDR2 sequences are DFQATT and SNEGSKA (reference sequence). The CDR3 sequence: CSARDLETYEQYF. CDR3 in DNA: TGCAGTGCTAGAGATCTGGAAACCTACGAGCAGTACTTC.

The chain uses TRBV5-6 and TRBJ2-7; TRBD1 aligns across 8 bases. J was trimmed by 4 bases and V by 5 bases; bases with no gene match: 8. Germline V CDR1 and CDR2: SGHDT, YYEEEE. There are 14 residues in the CDR3. In DNA form, the CDR3 reads TGTGCCAGCAGTTCCGGACAGGGCGCGTACGAGCAGTACTTC. It yields the protein CASSSGQGAYEQYF.

CDR3 residues: CASRPGTGDEKLFF. The CDR3 coding sequence is TGTGCCAGCAGACCCGGGACAGGGGATGAAAAACTGTTTTTT. This chain connects TRBV7-9 to TRBJ1-4; 10 nucleotides agree with TRBD1. Trimming cost V 6 bases and J 6 bases; bases outside gene matches: 4. CDR1 is SEHNR and CDR2 is FQNEAQ in the germline V gene (reference sequence). CDR3 length: 14 amino acids.

The V call is TRBV9, the J call TRBJ1-2; possible D gene TRBD1, 6 bases. This CDR3 comprises 12 residues. With 4 bases removed from V and 6 bases from J, the gap between germline ends came to 10 bases. Per germline, CDR1 SGDLS and CDR2 YYNGEE. Written as DNA, the CDR3 is TGTGCCAGCAGCCCAAGGACAGATGGCTACACCTTC. It yields the protein CASSPRTDGYTF.

The chain has TRBV6-4 and TRBJ2-3, with TRBD2 identical over 10 bases. Germline CDR1 is MRHNA and CDR2 is SNTAGT. The junction had 8 bases not matched to a gene; V was cut back by 6 bases and J by 5 bases. CDR3 size: 15 residues. CDR3 nucleotides: TGTGCCAGCAGCCCCCTAGCGGGGGAGGGAGATACGCAGTATTTT. Translated, it gives CASSPLAGEGDTQYF.

V and J are TRBV9 and TRBJ1-5; D uncertain. There are 14 residues in the CDR3. Germline CDR1 reads SGDLS; CDR2 reads YYNGEE. Trimming shortened V by 0 bases and J by 5 bases, and 9 bases separated the two germline ends. The DNA for the CDR3 is TGTGCCAGCAGCGTAGGGCAGGAACATCAGCCCCAGCATTTT. The encoded protein is CASSVGQEHQPQHF.

This sequence joins TRBV27 and TRBJ1-1; D may be TRBD1 (5 bases). CDR1 and CDR2 from the germline V gene are MNHEY and SMNVEV (reference sequence). V lost 9 bases and J 6 bases, leaving 17 bases between the germline ends. CDR3 length: 13 residues. Here the CDR3 reads CASWRAGGAEAFF. CDR3 DNA: TGTGCCAGTTGGCGGGCGGGAGGGGCTGAAGCTTTCTTT.

This chain links TRBV12-3 or TRBV12-4 with TRBJ2-3, with D perhaps given as TRBD1 or TRBD2 (5 bases each). The CDR3 contains 14 residues. V gave up 7 bases and J gave up 4 bases, with 15 bases separating them. The CDR3 loop is CASKKGPTPDTQYF. In nucleotides, the CDR3 is TGTGCCAGCAAAAAGGGACCCACCCCAGATACGCAGTATTTT.

V is TRBV27 and J is TRBJ2-7; D is unclear. The CDR3 spans 15 residues. Germline V gene lookup returns CDR1 MNHEY and CDR2 SMNVEV (reference sequence). V was trimmed by 3 bases and J by 0 bases, leaving 12 bases between them. The CDR3 reads CASSLAPTPSYEQYF. The CDR3 nucleotides read TGTGCCAGCAGTTTGGCCCCTACCCCCTCCTACGAGCAGTACTTC.

The V call is TRBV6-5, the J call TRBJ1-5; 7 bases map to TRBD1. Germline assignment: CDR1 MNHEY and CDR2 SVGAGI. V lost 6 bases to trimming and J lost 5 bases; unmatched junction nucleotides: 7. This CDR3 region has 14 residues. Here the CDR3 reads CASSPTGQDQPQHF. The CDR3 region has the DNA TGTGCCAGCAGCCCGACAGGGCAAGATCAGCCCCAGCATTTT.

The chain combines TRBV27 with TRBJ1-2; D call uncertain. V lost 8 bases and J 6 bases, leaving 16 bases between the germline ends. This CDR3 comprises 13 residues. CDR1 is MNHEY, CDR2 SMNVEV, per germline (reference sequence). In DNA form, the CDR3 reads TGTGCCAGCGGTCTAGGTGGGATTGATGGCTACACCTTC. Its protein is CASGLGGIDGYTF.

This clonotype was seen a single time. The chain recombines TRBV27 with TRBJ2-1; maybe TRBD2 (5 bases). Trimming left V 7 bases short and J 4 bases short, with 17 bases between. Per the germline V gene, CDR1 is MNHEY and CDR2 is SMNVEV (reference sequence). The CDR3 contains 15 residues. The CDR3 nucleotides read TGTGCCAGCAATGGAGGCCTCAACGAGTACAATGAGCAGTTCTTC. Amino acid sequence: CASNGGLNEYNEQFF.

The chain carries TRBV6-5 and TRBJ1-2; D is uncertain. The CDR3 sequence is 12 residues long. Per germline, CDR1 MNHEY and CDR2 SVGAGI. V shed 5 bases and J shed 8 bases, with 12 bases lying between them. Here the CDR3 DNA reads TGTGCCAGCAGTCCTAACGGAGGGGGCTACACCTTC. Translating gives CASSPNGGGYTF.

This clonotype was detected only once. This rearrangement joins TRBV12-3 or TRBV12-4 to TRBJ1-1; TRBD1 is a possible D gene (5 bases). V lost 7 bases and J 4 bases, leaving 22 bases between the germline ends. The CDR3 covers 16 residues. CDR3 DNA: TGTGCCAGCAATACCCCGACCGGCGGGAGGGGCACTGAAGCTTTCTTT. It codes for CASNTPTGGRGTEAFF.